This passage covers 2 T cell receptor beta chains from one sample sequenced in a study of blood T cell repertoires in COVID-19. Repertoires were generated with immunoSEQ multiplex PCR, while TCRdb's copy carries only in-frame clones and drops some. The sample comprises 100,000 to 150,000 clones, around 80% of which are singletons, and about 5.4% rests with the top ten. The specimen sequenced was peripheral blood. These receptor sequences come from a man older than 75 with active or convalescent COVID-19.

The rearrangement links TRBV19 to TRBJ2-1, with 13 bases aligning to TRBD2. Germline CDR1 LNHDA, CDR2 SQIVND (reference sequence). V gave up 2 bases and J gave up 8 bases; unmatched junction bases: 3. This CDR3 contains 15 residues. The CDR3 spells CASSITSGGVDEQFF. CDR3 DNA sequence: TGTGCCAGTAGTATAACTAGCGGGGGGGTGGATGAGCAGTTCTTC.

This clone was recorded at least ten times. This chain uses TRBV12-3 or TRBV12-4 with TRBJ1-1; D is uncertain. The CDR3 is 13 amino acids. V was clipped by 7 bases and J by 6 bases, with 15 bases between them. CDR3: CASTSPPEAEAFF. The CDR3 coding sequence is TGTGCCAGCACCTCACCCCCAGAGGCTGAAGCTTTCTTT.